Shown below are 10 T cell receptor beta chains from a single sample sequenced in a study of shared clonotypes between healthy human individuals. Only in-frame clones appear in the TCRdb table, and some are missing; sequencing was by immunoSEQ multiplex PCR. The sample has some 1,100,000 clones, approximately 80% seen once. Source material: memory CD4+ T cells from PBMCs. Described subset: CD45RA-negative fraction. All receptors derive from a man in his late teens or twenties in good health. Some clones in this sample may be carry-over from other donors' samples.

The chain employs TRBV5-1 and TRBJ2-1, with D uncertain. This CDR3 is 14 amino acids long. CDR1 and CDR2 (germline): SGHRS, YFSETQ. Trimming left V 0 bases short and J 5 bases short, with 9 bases between. The CDR3, as DNA: TGCGCCAGCAGCTTGGTGGACCAAGACAATGAGCAGTTCTTC. Its protein is CASSLVDQDNEQFF.

The V call is TRBV6-1, the J call TRBJ1-6, with 9 bases aligning to TRBD1. V gave up 3 bases and J gave up 7 bases; unmatched junction bases: 4. CDR1 and CDR2 (germline): MNHNS, SASEGT. The CDR3 sequence is 15 residues long. CDR3 in DNA: TGTGCCAGCAGTGAGTTGGGACAGGGAAATTCACCCCTCCACTTT. Amino acids: CASSELGQGNSPLHF.

J is TRBJ2-7 and V is TRBV7-6; 7 bases map to TRBD1. The CDR3 has 15 residues. Looked up from germline, CDR1 is SGHVS and CDR2 is FNYEAQ. The V and J ends lost 0 bases and 0 bases, in that order; junction bases with no gene match: 2. The CDR3 reads CASSLAAGGSYEQYF. DNA of the CDR3: TGTGCCAGCAGCTTAGCGGCAGGGGGCTCCTACGAGCAGTACTTC.

The gene calls are TRBV21-1 and TRBJ1-2. TRBV21-1 is a pseudogene locus. The CDR3 is 18 amino acids. CDR3 sequence: CASRNLRLPGTPFGGYTF. CDR3 DNA: TGTGCCAGCAGGAATCTCCGTCTACCCGGGACTCCCTTTGGGGGCTACACCTTC.

The chain uses TRBV30 and TRBJ1-1; D is uncertain. The germline CDR1 and CDR2 sequences are GTSNPN and SVGIG (reference sequence). This CDR3 has 12 amino acids. V lost 4 bases, J lost 1 base, and 7 bases lay in between. CDR3 nucleotide sequence: TGTGCCTGGAATGTTGGGAACACTGAAGCTTTCTTT. Encoded protein: CAWNVGNTEAFF.

The chain combines TRBV7-9 with TRBJ2-1; 7 bases align to TRBD1. CDR3 length: 14 residues. Germline CDR1 SEHNR, CDR2 FQNEAQ (reference sequence). The trim removed 5 bases at V and 5 bases at J, leaving 6 bases unmatched. The CDR3 DNA follows: TGTGCCAGCAGCCTGGGACAGAACAACAATGAGCAGTTCTTC. This encodes CASSLGQNNNEQFF.

V gene TRBV7-9 combines with J gene TRBJ2-4, with a tentative D call TRBD2 (5 bases). The CDR3 is 15 amino acids. Trimming took 0 bases from V and 3 from J, leaving 9 bases between them. The germline gives CDR1 SEHNR, CDR2 FQNEAQ (reference sequence). CDR3 sequence reads: CASSLAARGKNIQYF. The CDR3 nucleotides read TGTGCCAGCAGCTTAGCGGCCCGGGGCAAAAACATTCAGTACTTC.

The rearrangement joins TRBV14 to TRBJ2-1; D call uncertain. CDR1 and CDR2 (germline): SGHDN, FVKESK. The V and J ends lost 2 bases and 6 bases respectively, with 8 bases between them. The CDR3 covers 13 residues. The CDR3, as DNA: TGTGCCAGCAGCCAATCACCTTTCAATGAGCAGTTCTTC. This translates into CASSQSPFNEQFF.

V gene TRBV5-1 combines with J gene TRBJ2-5, with D tentatively TRBD1 (5 bases). Trimming removed 0 bases from V and 3 bases from J, with 12 bases in between. The CDR3 loop spans 15 amino acids. Germline V gene lookup returns CDR1 SGHRS and CDR2 YFSETQ. DNA for the CDR3: TGCGCCAGCAGCTTGGCCGGCAGGGCGGAAGAGACCCAGTACTTC. It translates to CASSLAGRAEETQYF.

The chain links TRBV7-9 to TRBJ2-2; 10 bases are shared with TRBD2. The CDR3 length is 16 residues. With V trimmed by 5 bases and J by 6 bases, 9 bases remained unmatched. The germline CDR1 and CDR2 sequences are SEHNR and FQNEAQ (reference sequence). Written as DNA, the CDR3 is TGTGCCAGCAGCCCAGTTGCTAGCGGGAGTTCCGGGGAGCTGTTTTTT. Its translation is CASSPVASGSSGELFF.